What follows are 5 T cell receptor beta chains derived from one specimen sequenced in a study of Tregs in tolerant kidney transplant recipients. Produced via immunoSEQ multiplex PCR; TCRdb's table is partial and in-frame only. Among 92,000 or so clones, about 92% were seen once, and the ten largest hold over 3.5%. The sample was CD8+ T cells from blood. These receptor sequences come from a human donor in good health.

The CDR3 loop reads CASSPGQGAGGYTF. The CDR3 coding sequence is TGTGCCAGCAGCCCAGGCCAGGGGGCGGGAGGCTACACCTTC. The chain joins TRBV6-1 to TRBJ1-2; 8 bases line up with TRBD1. This CDR3 region has 14 residues. Per germline, CDR1 MNHNS and CDR2 SASEGT. V was clipped by 6 bases and J by 8 bases; unmatched bases: 11.

The chain employs TRBV2 and TRBJ2-7; D not certain. CDR1 is SNHLY and CDR2 is FYNNEI in the germline V gene. The CDR3 covers 13 residues. The ends were cut back, 1 base at V and 4 bases at J, with 8 bases in the middle. As DNA, the CDR3 is TGTGCCAGCAGTGAAGGCCCGGCATACGAGCAGTACTTC. It specifies CASSEGPAYEQYF.

The chain links TRBV10-3 to TRBJ2-7; possibly TRBD1 or TRBD2 for D (5 bases each). The CDR3 is 14 residues long. Trimming took off 3 bases at V and 0 bases at J, with 9 bases between the two ends. Per germline, CDR1 ENHRY and CDR2 SYGVKD. In nucleotides, the CDR3 is TGTGCCATCAGTGACCGGGACGGCTCCTACGAGCAGTACTTC. This gives the protein CAISDRDGSYEQYF.

This clone occurred once. CDR3 sequence (DNA): TGTGCCACCGCCCACAGGGGGGGCACCGGGGAGCTGTTTTTT. Translating it yields CATAHRGGTGELFF. The chain has TRBV7-8 and TRBJ2-2; a weak D match, TRBD1 (8 bases). Trimming pared 10 bases from V and 4 bases from J, leaving 16 bases between. The length of the CDR3 is 14 residues. CDR1 SGHVS and CDR2 FQNEAQ come from the germline V gene.

The V gene is TRBV7-9, the J gene TRBJ1-4; TRBD1 matches at 11 bases. V lost 2 bases and J lost 8; bases outside the gene matches: 7. The V gene's germline CDR1 is SEHNR and CDR2 FQNEAQ (reference sequence). This CDR3 is built from 16 residues. CDR3 in DNA: TGTGCCAGCAGCTTATATGGGGACAGGGGGGGAGAAAAACTGTTTTTT. Protein: CASSLYGDRGGEKLFF. Based on the CDR3 plus reference TRBV7-9 and TRBJ1-4, the full variable domain is DTGVSQNPRHKITKRGQNVTFRCDPISEHNRLYWYRQTLGQGPEFLTYFQNEAQLEKSRLLSDRFSAERPKGSFSTLEIQRTEQGDSAMYLCASSLYGDRGGEKLFFGSGTQLSVL.